These 9 T cell receptor beta chains came from one sample sequenced in a study of CD8 T cells in Susac syndrome (dated by TCRdb to about 2019). Libraries were made using the immunoSEQ multiplex PCR assay. RNA was extracted using the RNeasy kit, and about 0.45 to 1 microgram was reverse transcribed with random hexamers. The public reads were reanalyzed by TCRdb: fastp trimming at Q25, MiXCR alignment, in-frame beta chains only. Rows matching on CDR3 protein sequence are summarized as one entry with the most common DNA and genes. For this sample there are around 190,000 distinct CDR3 sequences; 94% appear just once. The ten largest clonotypes hold over 0.095% of the sample. Sequenced material: CD4+ T cells from PBMCs. These receptors all stem from a human donor with Susac syndrome.

Comment on this clonotype: An end of the junction does not agree with germline; a read error may underlie this. The chain employs TRBV12-3 or TRBV12-4 and TRBJ2-1, with TRBD2 identical over 14 bases. The CDR3 runs to 16 residues. Here the CDR3 DNA reads TGTGCGAGCATAAGAGGGACTAGCGGGGGAGACAATGAGCAGTTCTTC. Translation: CASIRGTSGGDNEQFF.

Note on this clonotype: The junction does not match germline at one end; this may be a read error. The CDR3 bases are TGTGCCAGCAGTCCCTATGGGGCTAGGGGCGCGGATGAGCAGCTCTTC. Encoded protein: CASSPYGARGADEQLF. This chain joins TRBV12-3 or TRBV12-4 and TRBJ2-1, with D possibly TRBD1 on 5 matching bases. The CDR3 is 16 amino acids.

The chain combines TRBV6-2 or TRBV6-3 with TRBJ2-2; TRBD1 agrees at 7 bases. The CDR3 consists of 17 residues. J gave up 1 base and V 4 bases, and 9 bases lay outside the gene matches. Germline-derived CDR1 and CDR2 are MNHEY and SVGEGT. CDR3 bases: TGTGCCAGCAGTTCCCTGCCGGGACAGAGGAACACCGGGGAGCTGTTTTTT. Translation: CASSSLPGQRNTGELFF.

V and J are TRBV7-9 and TRBJ2-3; a possible D gene is TRBD2 (6 bases). This CDR3 contains 14 residues. Trimming pared 5 bases from V and 4 bases from J, leaving 13 bases between. Germline lookup yields CDR1 SEHNR and CDR2 FQNEAQ (reference sequence). DNA for the CDR3: TGTGCCAGCAGCCTCCAGAGGGAGGCAGATACGCAGTATTTT. It yields the protein CASSLQREADTQYF.

The V and J genes are TRBV24-1 and TRBJ2-2; 11 nucleotides line up with TRBD2. The germline CDR1 and CDR2 sequences are KGHDR and SFDVKD. The J segment lost 0 bases and the V segment lost 5 bases, leaving 4 bases of the junction unmatched. The CDR3 spans 17 residues. The CDR3 DNA is TGTGCCACCAGTGGATCTAGCGGGGGGCCGAACACCGGGGAGCTGTTTTTT. Its translation is CATSGSSGGPNTGELFF.

This chain links TRBV15 with TRBJ2-4, with unresolved D. This CDR3 is 17 amino acids long. Trimming pared 0 bases from V and 5 bases from J, leaving 17 bases between. From germline, CDR1 is LNHNV and CDR2 YYDKDF (reference sequence). CDR3 DNA: TGTGCCACCAGCAGAGATAGACCGTCTAAGCTAGAAAACATTCAGTACTTC. This encodes CATSRDRPSKLENIQYF.

The rearrangement links TRBV7-2 to TRBJ1-5, with D possibly being TRBD1 (5 bases). Germline CDR1 reads SGHTA; CDR2 reads FQGNSA. V was shortened by 3 bases and J by 7 bases, with 13 bases between the two germline ends. The length of the CDR3 is 14 residues. Here the CDR3 DNA reads TGTGCCAGCAGCTTTAACGCAGGGAAACAGCCCCAGCATTTT. This translates into CASSFNAGKQPQHF.

This chain joins TRBV12-3 or TRBV12-4 and TRBJ2-3, with TRBD2 matching over 15 bases. Unmatched junction bases numbered 8, after V lost 6 bases and J lost 13 bases. CDR3 length: 14 amino acids. In DNA form, the CDR3 reads TGTGCCAGCAGCCTCAGGACTAGCGGGGGGGCGAAGTATTTT. It specifies CASSLRTSGGAKYF.

The chain combines TRBV29-1 with TRBJ2-2, with D unclear. V was trimmed by 2 bases and J by 6 bases, leaving 4 bases between them. The CDR3 loop spans 11 amino acids. Looked up from germline, CDR1 is SQVTM and CDR2 is ANQGSEA. In nucleotides, the CDR3 is TGCAGCGTTGAAATGGCCGGGGAGCTGTTTTTT. This encodes CSVEMAGELFF.